The rows below give T cell receptor beta chains drawn from one sample of a study of T cells in Graves' hyperthyroidism and ophthalmopathy. TCRdb reprocessed the multiplex PCR reads via MiXCR and lists one record per CDR3 protein. This sample yields about 620,000 distinct CDR3 sequences, of which 15% to 20% are seen a single time; 3.8% belongs to the top ten. Material for sequencing was blood. The receptors originated from a woman aged 30 to 39 with Graves' hyperthyroidism. CDR3s include the opening cysteine and the closing phenylalanine or tryptophan. The D gene is left open where the match is weak. Part of the rows lack a size; the others show once, few, many or a class for expanded clones.

D gene | J gene | clone size | V gene | CDR3 protein | CDR3 DNA
. | TRBJ1-2 | . | TRBV14 | CASTRLRLALYGYTF | TGTGCCAGCACAAGATTACGGCTCGCCTTATATGGCTACACCTTC
TRBD1 | TRBJ2-5 | . | TRBV15 | CATSRDPSGTGETQYF | TGTGCCACCAGCAGAGATCCCTCCGGGACAGGGGAGACCCAGTACTTC
TRBD2 | TRBJ2-7 | many | TRBV6-1 | CASSPQYGTSGFTRTYEQYF | TGTGCCAGCAGTCCTCAATATGGGACTAGCGGGTTCACAAGGACCTACGAGCAGTACTTC
. | TRBJ1-5 | many | TRBV4-1 | CASSQGLGNQPQHF | TGCGCCAGCAGCCAGGGTTTGGGCAATCAGCCCCAGCATTTT
. | TRBJ2-3 | few | TRBV7-2 | CASSLRAGWVDTQYF | TGTGCCAGCAGCTTAAGGGCAGGGTGGGTAGATACGCAGTATTTT
. | TRBJ1-1 | . | TRBV5-1 | CASSSAANTEAFF | TGCGCCAGCAGCTCAGCGGCGAACACTGAAGCTTTCTTT
TRBD2 | TRBJ2-3 | . | TRBV6-1 | CASTSGRVDTQYF | TGTGCCAGTACTAGCGGGAGGGTGGATACGCAGTATTTT
. | TRBJ1-1 | many | TRBV28 | CASSLTGMRSTEAFF | TGTGCCAGCAGTTTAACAGGGATGCGGAGCACTGAAGCTTTCTTT
. | TRBJ1-1 | . | TRBV12-3/TRBV12-4 | CASSFLMTEAFF | TGTGCCAGCAGTTTTTTGATGACTGAAGCTTTCTTT
. | TRBJ2-1 | . | TRBV9 | CASGGGGGTPRGEQFF | TGTGCCAGCGGCGGGGGAGGGGGGACCCCGAGGGGTGAGCAGTTCTTC
TRBD1 | TRBJ2-5 | . | TRBV11-3 | CASTKIGTGFKETQYF | TGTGCCAGCACCAAAATTGGGACAGGGTTCAAAGAGACCCAGTACTTC
. | TRBJ2-7 | . | TRBV30 | CAWSLDSSYEQYF | TGTGCCTGGAGTCTCGACTCCTCCTACGAGCAGTACTTC
TRBD1 | TRBJ2-1 | few | TRBV10-3 | CAISEPGQGHIGEQFF | TGTGCCATCAGTGAACCGGGACAGGGTCATATCGGTGAGCAGTTCTTC
TRBD2 | TRBJ2-2 | many | TRBV7-8 | CASSRPSGSGGELFF | TGTGCCAGCAGCCGGCCTAGCGGGAGTGGCGGGGAGCTGTTTTTT
TRBD2 | TRBJ2-7 | many | TRBV20-1 | CSARDGETSGREQYF | TGCAGTGCTAGAGATGGGGAGACTAGCGGGCGGGAGCAGTACTTC
TRBD1 | TRBJ2-1 | many | TRBV18 | CASSPVQGNYNEQFF | TGTGCCAGCTCACCAGTACAGGGGAACTACAATGAGCAGTTCTTC
. | TRBJ1-3 | few | TRBV6-1 | CASSQGTGNTIYF | TGTGCCAGCAGTCAGGGGACTGGAAACACCATATATTTT
TRBD1 | TRBJ2-7 | many | TRBV29-1 | CSARTGQGGEQYF | TGCAGCGCTCGAACTGGACAGGGGGGCGAGCAGTACTTC
. | TRBJ2-3 | many | TRBV3-1 | CASSPEQGPDTDTQYF | TGTGCCAGCAGCCCCGAACAGGGTCCCGACACAGATACGCAGTATTTT
TRBD1 | TRBJ2-7 | many | TRBV12-3/TRBV12-4 | CASSREQGGPYEQYF | TGTGCCAGCAGTCGGGAACAGGGGGGCCCCTACGAGCAGTACTTC
. | TRBJ2-1 | many | TRBV18 | CASSPSGPYNEQFF | TGTGCCAGCTCACCCTCCGGGCCTTACAATGAGCAGTTCTTC
. | TRBJ2-1 | many | TRBV9 | CASSEGGGLTYNEQFF | TGTGCCAGCAGCGAGGGGGGAGGCCTAACCTACAATGAGCAGTTCTTC
. | TRBJ1-5 | few | TRBV6-1 | CASISGGNQPQHF | TGTGCCAGCATATCAGGGGGCAATCAGCCCCAGCATTTT
TRBD1 | TRBJ1-1 | few | TRBV6-1 | CASSVRGMNTEAFF | TGTGCCAGCAGTGTCAGGGGGATGAACACTGAAGCTTTCTTT
TRBD1 | TRBJ2-7 | . | TRBV6-1 | CASSRQGDYYEQYF | TGTGCCAGCAGTCGACAGGGGGATTACTACGAGCAGTACTTC
TRBD2 | TRBJ2-1 | . | TRBV9 | CASSVDAGAPSRVQFF | TGTGCCAGCAGCGTAGATGCGGGAGCCCCCTCTCGGGTGCAGTTCTTC
. | TRBJ2-1 | . | TRBV6-2/TRBV6-3 | CASSSEADYYNEQFF | TGTGCCAGCAGTTCGGAAGCAGATTACTACAATGAGCAGTTCTTC
TRBD1 | TRBJ2-1 | many | TRBV10-3 | CAISERSRGLYNEQFF | TGTGCCATCAGTGAGAGGTCCAGGGGGCTGTACAATGAGCAGTTCTTC
. | TRBJ2-1 | many | TRBV27 | CASSPLHDRSTHNEQFF | TGTGCCAGCAGTCCCCTCCACGACCGCTCGACCCACAATGAGCAGTTCTTC
. | TRBJ2-1 | . | TRBV2 | CASSPTGLYNEQFF | TGTGCCAGCAGCCCGACAGGACTTTACAATGAGCAGTTCTTC
TRBD1 | TRBJ1-5 | many | TRBV6-2/TRBV6-3 | CASRQGAQPQHF | TGTGCCAGCAGGCAGGGGGCTCAGCCCCAGCATTTT
. | TRBJ2-7 | . | TRBV6-1 | CASSEISGHFFPREQYF | TGTGCCAGCAGTGAAATTTCCGGACACTTTTTTCCCCGCGAGCAGTACTTC
TRBD1 | TRBJ1-6 | . | TRBV20-1 | CSARVTGGNNSPLHF | TGCAGTGCTAGAGTAACAGGGGGGAATAATTCACCCCTCCACTTT
. | TRBJ2-7 | few | TRBV20-1 | CSRLEGYEQYF | TGCAGTCGACTGGAAGGCTACGAGCAGTACTTC
. | TRBJ1-6 | many | TRBV6-1 | CASRGGDGSPLHF | TGTGCCAGCAGAGGGGGAGATGGATCACCCCTCCACTTT